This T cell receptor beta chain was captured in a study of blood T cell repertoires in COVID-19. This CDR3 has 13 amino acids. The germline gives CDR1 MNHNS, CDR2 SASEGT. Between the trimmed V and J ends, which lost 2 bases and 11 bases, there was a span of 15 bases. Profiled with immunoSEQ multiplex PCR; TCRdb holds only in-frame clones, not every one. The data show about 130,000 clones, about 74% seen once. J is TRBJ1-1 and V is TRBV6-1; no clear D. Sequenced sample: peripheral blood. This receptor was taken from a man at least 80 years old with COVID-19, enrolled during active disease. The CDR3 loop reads CASSESQDLFAFF. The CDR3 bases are TGTGCCAGCAGTGAATCCCAGGACTTGTTTGCTTTCTTT.